This TCR beta chain was sequenced during a study of T cell responses to AZD1222 COVID-19 vaccine. Overall study findings and caveats: Sampled repertoires all dated from after the peak T cell response. A mostly white British donor set with more females was recruited, and clonal diversity was possibly underestimated.

Produced via immunoSEQ multiplex PCR; TCRdb's table is partial and in-frame only. The sample contains about 110,000 clones, roughly 90% of which appear only once. Of note for this clone: Its antigen remains unknown.

In germline, CDR1 is LNHDA, CDR2 SQIVND (reference sequence). Trimming took off 4 bases at V and 1 base at J, with 6 bases between the two ends. The CDR3 is made up of 13 amino acids. The J gene is TRBJ2-3, the V gene TRBV19; the D is unclear. The clonotype was recovered from an adult in good health. The sample here was peripheral blood, taken on day 0 of MenACWY control vaccination. The CDR3 is CASSSRGTDTQYF. The DNA for the CDR3 is TGTGCCAGTAGTAGCCGGGGCACAGATACGCAGTATTTT.